This TCR beta chain was obtained from a study of T cell repertoires in cytomegalovirus infection. Across the study: Matching HLA type and CMV infection were both indicated by public TCR beta signatures.

Study-wide results and limits: The ex vivo response was dominated by HLA-C-restricted CMV-specific TCR beta clonotypes. Pooled public TCR beta family frequency picked out CMV carriers with the relevant HLA.

The germline CDR1 and CDR2 sequences are SGHDT and YYEEEE. With 3 bases removed from V and 7 bases from J, the gap between germline ends came to 10 bases. The CDR3 has 12 amino acids. A single record per CDR3 protein comes from TCRdb applying MiXCR to the reads. The sample has around 450,000 distinct CDR3 sequences; approximately 31% are singletons. As for this clonotype: What it binds is unknown.

J is TRBJ1-1 and V is TRBV5-6, with D possibly TRBD1 on 5 matching bases. The sequence derives from a human donor in good health (CMV status not recorded). Some clones in this sample may be carry-over from other donors' samples. The source material was PBMCs. Here the CDR3 reads CASSYGAVEAFF. CDR3 DNA: TGTGCCAGCAGCTACGGGGCCGTTGAAGCTTTCTTT.